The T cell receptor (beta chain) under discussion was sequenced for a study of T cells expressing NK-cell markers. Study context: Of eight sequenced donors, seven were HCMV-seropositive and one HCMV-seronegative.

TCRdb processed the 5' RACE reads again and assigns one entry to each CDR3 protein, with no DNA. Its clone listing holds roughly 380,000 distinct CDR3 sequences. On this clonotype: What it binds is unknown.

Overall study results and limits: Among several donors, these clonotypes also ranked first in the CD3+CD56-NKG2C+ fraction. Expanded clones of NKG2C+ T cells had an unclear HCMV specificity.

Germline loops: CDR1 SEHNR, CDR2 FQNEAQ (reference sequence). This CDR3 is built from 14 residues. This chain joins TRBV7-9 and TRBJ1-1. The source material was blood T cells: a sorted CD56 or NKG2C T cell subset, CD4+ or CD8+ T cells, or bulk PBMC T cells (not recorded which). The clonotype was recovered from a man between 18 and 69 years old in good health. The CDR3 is CASSPSSGNEEAFF.